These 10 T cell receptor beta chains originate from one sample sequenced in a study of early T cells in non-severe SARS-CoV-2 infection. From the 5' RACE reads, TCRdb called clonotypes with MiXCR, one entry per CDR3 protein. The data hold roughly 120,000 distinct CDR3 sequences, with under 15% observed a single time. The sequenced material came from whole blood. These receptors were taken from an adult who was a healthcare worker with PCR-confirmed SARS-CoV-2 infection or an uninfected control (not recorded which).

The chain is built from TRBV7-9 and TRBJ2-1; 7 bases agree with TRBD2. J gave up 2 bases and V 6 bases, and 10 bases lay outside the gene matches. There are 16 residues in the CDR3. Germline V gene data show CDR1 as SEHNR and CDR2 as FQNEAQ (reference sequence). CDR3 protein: CASRRQSGATYNEQFF. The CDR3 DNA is TGTGCCAGCAGACGACAAAGCGGGGCCACCTACAATGAGCAGTTCTTC.

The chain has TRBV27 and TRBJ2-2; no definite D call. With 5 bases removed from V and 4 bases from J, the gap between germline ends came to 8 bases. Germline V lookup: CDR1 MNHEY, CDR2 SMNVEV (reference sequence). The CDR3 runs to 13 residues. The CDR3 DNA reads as TGTGCCAGCAGTGCCTTCTCCACCGGGGAGCTGTTTTTT. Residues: CASSAFSTGELFF.

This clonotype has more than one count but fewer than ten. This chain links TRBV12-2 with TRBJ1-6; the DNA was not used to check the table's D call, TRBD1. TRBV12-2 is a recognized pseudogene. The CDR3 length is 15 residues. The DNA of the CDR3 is TGTGCAAGTCGCTCCGGGACGACGGATAATTCACCCCTCCACTTT. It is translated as CASRSGTTDNSPLHF.

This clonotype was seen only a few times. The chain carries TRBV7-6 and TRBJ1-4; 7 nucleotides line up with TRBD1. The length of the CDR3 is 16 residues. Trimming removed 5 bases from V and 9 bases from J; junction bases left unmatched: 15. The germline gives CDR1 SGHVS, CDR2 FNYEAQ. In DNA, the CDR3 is TGTGCCAGCAGCCCAAACGCCGGGACAGCTTTAAAAAAACTGTTTTTT. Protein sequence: CASSPNAGTALKKLFF.

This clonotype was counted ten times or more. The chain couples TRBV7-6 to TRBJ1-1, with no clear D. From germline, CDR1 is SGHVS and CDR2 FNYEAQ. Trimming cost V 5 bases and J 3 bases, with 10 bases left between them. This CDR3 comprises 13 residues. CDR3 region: CASSTRFHTEAFF. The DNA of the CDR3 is TGTGCCAGCAGCACCCGATTCCACACTGAAGCTTTCTTT.

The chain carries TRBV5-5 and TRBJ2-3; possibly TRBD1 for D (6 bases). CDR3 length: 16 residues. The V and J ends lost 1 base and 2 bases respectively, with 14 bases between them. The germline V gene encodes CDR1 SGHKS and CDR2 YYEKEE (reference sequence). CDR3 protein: CASSLIWDIHTDTQYF. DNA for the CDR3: TGTGCCAGCAGCTTGATTTGGGACATACACACAGATACGCAGTATTTT.

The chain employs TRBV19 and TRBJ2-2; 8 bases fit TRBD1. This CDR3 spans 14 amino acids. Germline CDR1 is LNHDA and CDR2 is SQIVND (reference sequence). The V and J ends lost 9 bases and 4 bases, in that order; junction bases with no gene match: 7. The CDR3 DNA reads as TGTGCCAGCCTCGACAGGGGAATCACCGGGGAGCTGTTTTTT. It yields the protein CASLDRGITGELFF.

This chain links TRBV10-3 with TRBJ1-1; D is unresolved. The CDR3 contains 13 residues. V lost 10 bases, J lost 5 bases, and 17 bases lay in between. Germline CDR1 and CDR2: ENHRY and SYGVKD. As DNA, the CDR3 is TGTGCCACCCGTGAGCAGGTGGGGACTGAAGCTTTCTTT. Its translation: CATREQVGTEAFF.

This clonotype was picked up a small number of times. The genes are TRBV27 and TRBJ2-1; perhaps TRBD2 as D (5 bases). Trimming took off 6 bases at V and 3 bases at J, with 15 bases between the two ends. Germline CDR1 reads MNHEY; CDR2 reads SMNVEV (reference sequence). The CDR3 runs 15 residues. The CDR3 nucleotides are TGTGCCAGCAGAAGGAGGCCTCCTGTCTACAATGAGCAGTTCTTC. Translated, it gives CASRRRPPVYNEQFF.

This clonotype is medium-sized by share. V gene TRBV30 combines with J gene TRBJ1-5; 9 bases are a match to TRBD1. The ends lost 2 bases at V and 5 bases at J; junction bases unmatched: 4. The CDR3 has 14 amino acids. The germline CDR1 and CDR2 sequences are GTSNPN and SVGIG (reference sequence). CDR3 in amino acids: CAWSMGQGHQPQHF. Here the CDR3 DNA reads TGTGCCTGGAGTATGGGACAGGGTCATCAGCCCCAGCATTTT.